This T cell receptor (beta chain) stems from a study of T and B cells in COVID-19 patients. BIOMED2 TRB-A/B primer pools were used in multiplex TRB PCR. One entry per CDR3 protein results from TCRdb running MiXCR on the multiplex PCR reads. The table lists 5,500 to 7,000 distinct CDR3 sequences, 20% to 30% of them singletons. Study-wide points: CD4+, regulatory T cell, CD8+ and sorted SARS-CoV-2-responsive or tetramer+ T cells were not yet sequenced. Few blood samples existed from mildly ill patients during symptoms or early in severe cases. Active COVID-19 showed highly clonal TRB repertoires; recovery showed diversity and richness above healthy donors.

Remarks on this clonotype: Its target is not known.

Each TRB amplification used 250-500 ng of genomic DNA from blood. The receptor comes from a human donor with active COVID-19. The sequenced sample was blood.

CDR3 in amino acids: CSGHRRGTQYF. The DNA of the CDR3 is TGCAGTGGGCACAGGAGGGGCACCCAGTACTTC. V usage is TRBV20-1 and J usage is TRBJ2-5; D is perhaps TRBD2 (6 bases). Germline CDR1 and CDR2: DFQATT and SNEGSKA (reference sequence). V was pared by 7 bases and J by 8 bases, with 14 bases between. The CDR3 consists of 11 residues.